Included here is one T cell receptor (beta chain) sequence, with context. The data derive from a study of blood T cell repertoires in COVID-19. At the level of the study: The origin of the acute and convalescent COVID-19 samples was the United States, Italy and Spain.

As handled by the study authors: Reference gene primer amplification yielded estimated nucleated cell counts. Some clones are missing from TCRdb's copy, which holds only in-frame ones; the method was immunoSEQ multiplex PCR. V and J calls and clone size are those listed in that table; D and trimming were worked out from the DNA. The top ten clones hold 2% to 2.5% of a sample with 100,000 to 150,000 clones, 88% of them seen once. This receptor was identified in a man between 70 and 80 years old with active COVID-19. The specimen was peripheral blood.

CDR3 DNA sequence: TGTGCCAGCAGCACCGAGGTTGAGCAGTTCTTC. The encoded protein is CASSTEVEQFF. The genes are TRBV13 and TRBJ2-1; D is ambiguous. The CDR3 length is 11 residues. Per the germline V gene, CDR1 is PRHDT and CDR2 is FYEKMQ (reference sequence). V lost 5 bases to trimming and J lost 9 bases, with 8 bases between them.